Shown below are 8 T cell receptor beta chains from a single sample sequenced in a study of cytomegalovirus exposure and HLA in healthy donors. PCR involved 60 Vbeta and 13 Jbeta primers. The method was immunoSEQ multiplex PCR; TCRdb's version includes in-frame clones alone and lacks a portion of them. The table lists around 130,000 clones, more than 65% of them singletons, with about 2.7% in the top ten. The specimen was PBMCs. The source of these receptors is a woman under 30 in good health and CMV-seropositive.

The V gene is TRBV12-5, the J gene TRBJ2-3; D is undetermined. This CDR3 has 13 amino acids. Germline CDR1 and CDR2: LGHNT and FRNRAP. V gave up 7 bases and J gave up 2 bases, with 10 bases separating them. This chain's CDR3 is CASVAPNTDTQYF. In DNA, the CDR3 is TGTGCTAGTGTGGCCCCGAACACAGATACGCAGTATTTT.

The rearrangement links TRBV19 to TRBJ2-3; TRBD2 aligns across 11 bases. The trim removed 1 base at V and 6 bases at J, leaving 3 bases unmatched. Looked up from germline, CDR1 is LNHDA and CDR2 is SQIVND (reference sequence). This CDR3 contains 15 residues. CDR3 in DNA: TGTGCCAGTAGTATAGGACTAGCGGGGTGGGATACGCAGTATTTT. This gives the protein CASSIGLAGWDTQYF.

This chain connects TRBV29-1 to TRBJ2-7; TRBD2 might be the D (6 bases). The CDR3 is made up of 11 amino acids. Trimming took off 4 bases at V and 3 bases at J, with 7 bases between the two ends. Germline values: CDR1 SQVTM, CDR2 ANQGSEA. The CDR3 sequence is CSVGGDYEQYF. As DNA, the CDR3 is TGCAGCGTTGGGGGGGACTACGAGCAGTACTTC.

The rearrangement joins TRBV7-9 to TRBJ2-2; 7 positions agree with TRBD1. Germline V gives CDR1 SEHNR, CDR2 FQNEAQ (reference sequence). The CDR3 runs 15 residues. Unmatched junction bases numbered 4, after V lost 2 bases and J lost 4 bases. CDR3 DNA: TGTGCCAGCAGCTTAACAGGGGTTGGCACCGGGGAGCTGTTTTTT. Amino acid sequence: CASSLTGVGTGELFF.

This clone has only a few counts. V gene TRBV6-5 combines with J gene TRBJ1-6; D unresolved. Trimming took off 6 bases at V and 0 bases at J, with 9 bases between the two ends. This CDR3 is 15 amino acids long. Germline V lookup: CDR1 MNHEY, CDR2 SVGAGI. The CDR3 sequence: CASRSASSYNSPLHF. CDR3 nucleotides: TGTGCCAGCAGATCAGCTAGCTCCTATAATTCACCCCTCCACTTT.

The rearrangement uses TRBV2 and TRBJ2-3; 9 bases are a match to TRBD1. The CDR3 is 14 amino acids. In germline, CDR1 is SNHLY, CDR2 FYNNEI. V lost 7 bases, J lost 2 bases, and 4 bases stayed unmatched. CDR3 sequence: CASIGTGYTDTQYF. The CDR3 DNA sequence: TGTGCCAGCATCGGGACAGGGTACACAGATACGCAGTATTTT.

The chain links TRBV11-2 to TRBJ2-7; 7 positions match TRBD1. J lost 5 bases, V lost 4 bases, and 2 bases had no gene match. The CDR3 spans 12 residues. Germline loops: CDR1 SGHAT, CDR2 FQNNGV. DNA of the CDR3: TGTGCCAGCAGCTACGACAGGGACGAGCAGTACTTC. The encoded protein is CASSYDRDEQYF.

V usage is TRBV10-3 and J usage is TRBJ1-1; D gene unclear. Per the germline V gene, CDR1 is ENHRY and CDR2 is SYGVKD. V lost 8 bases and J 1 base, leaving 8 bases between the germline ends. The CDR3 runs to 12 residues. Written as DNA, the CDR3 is TGTGCCATCGGAACAGAGAACACTGAAGCTTTCTTT. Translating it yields CAIGTENTEAFF.